These 24 T cell receptor beta chains were all obtained from the same sample, sequenced in a study of blood T cells in healthy people across ages. It was with a sample-barcoded 5' primer and a J-beta primer mix that a second PCR of roughly 7 to 12 cycles was run. TCRdb reprocessed the 5' RACE reads with MiXCR, giving one entry per CDR3 protein. The table records approximately 820,000 distinct CDR3 sequences, under 55% of them present only once. The sample consisted of blood. The source is a man between 60 and 75 years old in good health.

This clonotype was observed a few times. The V and J genes are TRBV5-6 and TRBJ1-2; 9 bases align to TRBD1. Germline V gene sequence: CDR1 SGHDT, CDR2 YYEEEE. This CDR3 region has 14 residues. The trim removed 5 bases at V and 4 bases at J, leaving 6 bases unmatched. The CDR3 region has the DNA TGTGCCAGCAGTTATCCGGGACAGGGCTATGGCTACACCTTC. Its translation is CASSYPGQGYGYTF.

The gene calls are TRBV27 and TRBJ1-2; D is undetermined. The V end was cut by 4 bases, the J end by 8 bases, with 11 bases between. The CDR3 is made up of 12 amino acids. In germline, CDR1 is MNHEY, CDR2 SMNVEV (reference sequence). As DNA, the CDR3 is TGTGCCAGCAGTTCGGCGACGGGCGGCTACACCTTC. Protein sequence: CASSSATGGYTF.

The chain uses TRBV20-1 and TRBJ2-1; D may be TRBD2 (6 bases). In germline, CDR1 is DFQATT, CDR2 SNEGSKA (reference sequence). The CDR3 consists of 16 residues. V shed 5 bases and J shed 0 bases, with 17 bases lying between them. The CDR3 region is CSAQNRRGGSYNEQFF. The CDR3 DNA reads TGCAGTGCTCAGAACCGGCGGGGAGGCTCCTACAATGAGCAGTTCTTC.

CDR3 sequence (DNA): TGTGCCAGCAGTGTTAGAGGTTTAGAGACCCAGTACTTC. It encodes CASSVRGLETQYF. The chain employs TRBV12-3 or TRBV12-4 and TRBJ2-5; D uncertain. This CDR3 contains 13 residues. The V end was cut by 5 bases, the J end by 4 bases, with 11 bases between.

This clonotype was counted once. The chain has TRBV7-9 and TRBJ2-3, with D uncertain. The germline gives CDR1 SEHNR, CDR2 FQNEAQ (reference sequence). CDR3 length: 13 residues. Trimming left V 5 bases short and J 5 bases short, with 11 bases between. CDR3 sequence (DNA): TGTGCCAGCAGCCCCTCTGCTCGAGATACGCAGTATTTT. It specifies CASSPSARDTQYF.

For this clonotype: Sequence at one end of the junction differs from germline and may be a read error. The V gene is TRBV12-3 or TRBV12-4, the J gene TRBJ1-5; D is undetermined. The CDR3 covers 14 residues. CDR3 residues: CVSSPIGSNQPQHF. CDR3 nucleotides: TGTGTCAGCAGCCCCATAGGGAGCAATCAGCCCCAGCATTTT.

The V call is TRBV7-2, the J call TRBJ2-7; 14 bases are shared with TRBD2. The CDR3 has 15 amino acids. After removal of 1 base from V and 7 bases from J, the junction contained 3 bases not matched to a gene. Per the germline V gene, CDR1 is SGHTA and CDR2 is FQGNSA. CDR3 amino acids: CASSLGGTSGSEQYF. CDR3 in DNA: TGTGCCAGCAGCTTAGGTGGGACTAGCGGGAGTGAGCAGTACTTC.

The V and J genes are TRBV6-6 and TRBJ2-7, with TRBD2 as a possible D gene (6 bases). Germline-derived CDR1 and CDR2 are MNHNY and SVGAGI (reference sequence). The CDR3 loop spans 16 amino acids. V dropped 3 bases and J dropped 2 bases, with 17 bases sitting between them. The CDR3 DNA follows: TGTGCCAGCAGTTATATATCCCCTACGGGGGCCTACGAGCAGTACTTC. It encodes CASSYISPTGAYEQYF.

The rearrangement links TRBV12-3 or TRBV12-4 to TRBJ1-1; maybe TRBD1 (5 bases). V dropped 0 bases and J dropped 3 bases, with 11 bases sitting between them. This CDR3 has 15 amino acids. The CDR3 spells CASSLARVVHTEAFF. The CDR3 nucleotides are TGTGCCAGCAGTTTAGCCAGGGTGGTTCACACTGAAGCTTTCTTT.

This clonotype was seen only a few times. The chain combines TRBV29-1 with TRBJ2-1; tentative D call: TRBD2 (6 bases). The CDR3 totals 13 residues. The germline V gene has CDR1 SQVTM and CDR2 ANQGSEA. Trimming pared 3 bases from V and 4 bases from J, leaving 10 bases between. CDR3 in amino acids: CSVEASVYNEQFF. As DNA, the CDR3 is TGCAGCGTTGAGGCTAGCGTTTACAATGAGCAGTTCTTC.

V usage is TRBV20-1 and J usage is TRBJ1-2; D call uncertain. The CDR3 spans 13 residues. The ends were cut back, 3 bases at V and 6 bases at J, with 14 bases in the middle. Germline loops: CDR1 DFQATT, CDR2 SNEGSKA (reference sequence). The CDR3 region is CSASRNRENGYTF. Here the CDR3 DNA reads TGCAGTGCTAGCAGGAATAGGGAAAATGGCTACACCTTC.

The chain has TRBV6-6 and TRBJ1-1; D not resolved. Per germline, CDR1 MNHNY and CDR2 SVGAGI (reference sequence). Trimming left V 2 bases short and J 2 bases short, with 9 bases between. The CDR3 runs to 14 residues. CDR3 protein: CASSYGDGNTEAFF. CDR3 bases: TGTGCCAGCAGTTACGGTGACGGAAACACTGAAGCTTTCTTT.

The gene calls are TRBV2 and TRBJ2-7, with TRBD2 identical over 10 bases. Germline V CDR1 and CDR2: SNHLY, FYNNEI. Trimming took 6 bases from V and 7 from J; bases not matched to a gene: 12. The CDR3 length is 15 residues. The CDR3 here is CASRRTSGIQNEQYF. As DNA, the CDR3 is TGTGCCAGCAGGAGGACTAGCGGAATACAAAATGAGCAGTACTTC.

V gene TRBV4-3 combines with J gene TRBJ2-7, with a tentative D call TRBD1 (6 bases). V lost 0 bases to trimming and J lost 2 bases, with 11 bases between them. Germline V CDR1 and CDR2: LGHNA, YSLEER. The CDR3 covers 15 residues. The CDR3 sequence is CASSQELDSPYEQYF. The CDR3 coding sequence is TGCGCCAGCAGCCAAGAGTTGGACAGTCCCTACGAGCAGTACTTC.

This chain links TRBV7-2 with TRBJ1-6; 8 nucleotides align to TRBD1. CDR1 is SGHTA, CDR2 FQGNSA, per germline. There are 17 residues in the CDR3. V lost 1 base, J lost 5 bases, and 7 bases stayed unmatched. The DNA of the CDR3 is TGTGCCAGCAGCTTAGTGTCCCACAGGGGGAATAATTCACCCCTCCACTTT. As protein: CASSLVSHRGNNSPLHF.

The chain combines TRBV3-1 with TRBJ1-2; 9 nucleotides match TRBD1. The junction had 4 bases not matched to a gene; V was cut back by 2 bases and J by 6 bases. This CDR3 has 14 amino acids. The germline gives CDR1 LGHDT, CDR2 YNNKEL (reference sequence). CDR3 nucleotides: TGTGCCAGCAGCCAATCGGACAGGGGAGATGGCTACACCTTC. Protein sequence: CASSQSDRGDGYTF.

The rearrangement uses TRBV15 and TRBJ2-3; 7 nucleotides agree with TRBD1. With 0 bases clipped from V and 4 bases from J, the junction kept 7 bases outside the gene matches. The CDR3 consists of 16 residues. Germline V lookup: CDR1 LNHNV, CDR2 YYDKDF (reference sequence). This chain's CDR3 is CATSRDARGRADTQYF. The DNA for the CDR3 is TGTGCCACCAGCAGAGATGCGAGGGGGCGGGCAGATACGCAGTATTTT.

V usage is TRBV20-1 and J usage is TRBJ2-5; D gene uncertain. The closer fit of TRBJ2-7 to the DNA end suggests the J call may be wrong. Germline loops: CDR1 DFQATT, CDR2 SNEGSKA (reference sequence). CDR3 length equals 13 residues. The CDR3 DNA reads as TGCAGTGCTAGAGGCAGATTCTCCTACGAGCAGTACTTC. It yields the protein CSARGRFSYEQYF.

V usage is TRBV7-9 and J usage is TRBJ2-7; 7 bases map to TRBD1. Trimming at V came to 5 bases and at J to 4 bases, leaving 8 bases not matched to a gene. Germline assignment: CDR1 SEHNR and CDR2 FQNEAQ (reference sequence). The CDR3 loop spans 14 amino acids. CDR3 in amino acids: CASSTRTGKYEQYF. The CDR3 DNA sequence: TGTGCCAGCAGCACTCGGACAGGAAAATACGAGCAGTACTTC.

This clonotype was recorded a few times. This CDR3 is CSARGGGRAKNIQYF. The CDR3 DNA is TGCAGTGCTAGGGGAGGTGGTCGAGCCAAAAACATTCAGTACTTC. The chain couples TRBV20-1 to TRBJ2-4, with D possibly being TRBD2 (6 bases). The germline V gene has CDR1 DFQATT and CDR2 SNEGSKA (reference sequence). This CDR3 region has 15 residues. The V gene lost 3 bases and the J gene lost 0 bases, with 12 bases spanning the gap.

This clonotype was recorded a few times. The chain couples TRBV29-1 to TRBJ2-1, with 8 bases identical to TRBD2. Germline-derived CDR1 and CDR2 are SQVTM and ANQGSEA. CDR3 size: 15 residues. With 4 bases clipped from V and 0 bases from J, the junction kept 5 bases outside the gene matches. The CDR3 DNA sequence: TGCAGCGTTGGTAGCGGGACTAGCTCCTACAATGAGCAGTTCTTC. Its translation: CSVGSGTSSYNEQFF.

The chain joins TRBV2 to TRBJ2-3; D unresolved. V lost 2 bases to trimming and J lost 10 bases, with 13 bases between them. Germline V gene sequence: CDR1 SNHLY, CDR2 FYNNEI. The CDR3 runs 13 residues. The CDR3, as DNA: TGTGCCAGCAGTGAACTAGGTCTGGATGCGCAGTATTTT. Translation gives CASSELGLDAQYF. The full variable domain, in which reference TRBV2 and TRBJ2-3 provide the parts outside the CDR3, is EPEVTQTPSHQVTQMGQEVILRCVPISNHLYFYWYRQILGQKVEFLVSFYNNEISEKSEIFDDQFSVERPDGSNFTLKIRSTKLEDSAMYFCASSELGLDAQYFGPGTRLTVL.

This chain connects TRBV30 to TRBJ2-1, with D perhaps assigned TRBD1 or TRBD2 (5 bases each). Germline CDR1 and CDR2: GTSNPN and SVGIG (reference sequence). CDR3 length: 13 residues. Deletions cut 5 bases from V and 7 bases from J, with 15 bases between. CDR3 amino acids: CAWGRDQLNEQFF. DNA of the CDR3: TGTGCCTGGGGCAGGGACCAACTAAATGAGCAGTTCTTC.

This rearrangement joins TRBV6-1 to TRBJ1-4; D may be TRBD1 (6 bases). V was cut by 4 bases and J by 8 bases, with 14 bases left in between. The germline V gene has CDR1 MNHNS and CDR2 SASEGT. This CDR3 is built from 14 residues. CDR3 sequence (DNA): TGTGCCAGCAGTGTACAGGGAGCGGGAGAAAAACTGTTTTTT. It codes for CASSVQGAGEKLFF.